These 17 T cell receptor beta chains were sequenced from one sample in a study of OX40 agonist ivuxolimab in advanced cancers. Produced via immunoSEQ multiplex PCR; TCRdb's table is partial and in-frame only. The table has tens of thousands of clones, roughly 84% seen once; the top ten hold around 6%. Sequencing was performed on CD4+ or CD8+ T cells sorted from blood, taken in a trial of the OX40 agonist ivuxolimab. The receptors derive from an adult with an advanced solid tumor such as melanoma, head and neck, liver or kidney cancer.

This clone was counted a single time. V usage is TRBV5-1 and J usage is TRBJ2-5; D is perhaps TRBD1 (5 bases). The CDR3 consists of 13 residues. Germline lookup yields CDR1 SGHRS and CDR2 YFSETQ. The V and J ends lost 4 bases and 6 bases respectively, with 13 bases between them. The CDR3 region is CASSNRMVQTQYF. The CDR3 DNA sequence: TGCGCCAGCAGCAACAGGATGGTTCAGACCCAGTACTTC.

This chain uses TRBV6-4 with TRBJ2-1, with 9 bases fitting TRBD1. The CDR3 has 14 residues. The junction had 4 bases not matched to a gene; V was cut back by 3 bases and J by 7 bases. The germline V gene has CDR1 MRHNA and CDR2 SNTAGT. The CDR3 reads CASSEMDRGNEQFF. The CDR3 coding sequence is TGTGCCAGCAGTGAAATGGACAGGGGAAATGAGCAGTTCTTC.

This chain joins TRBV6-5 and TRBJ2-5; D uncertain. The CDR3 consists of 12 residues. V was shortened by 7 bases and J by 13 bases, with 19 bases between the two germline ends. Germline V gives CDR1 MNHEY, CDR2 SVGAGI. The CDR3 bases are TGTGCCAGCAACTTCGGACGGCACCCTTGGTACTTC. It is translated as CASNFGRHPWYF.

The chain employs TRBV4-2 and TRBJ2-7, with 9 bases lining up with TRBD2. This CDR3 is built from 16 residues. After removal of 4 bases from V and 1 base from J, the junction contained 8 bases not matched to a gene. CDR1 and CDR2 (germline): LGHNA, YNFKEQ. The CDR3 spells CASSPQSGRRSYEQYF. CDR3 nucleotide sequence: TGTGCCAGCAGCCCCCAAAGCGGGAGGAGGTCCTACGAGCAGTACTTC.

The sample holds a few counts of this clone. V usage is TRBV7-9 and J usage is TRBJ1-5, with unresolved D. CDR3 length: 13 amino acids. Germline V gene data show CDR1 as SEHNR and CDR2 as FQNEAQ (reference sequence). V was shortened by 7 bases and J by 2 bases, with 9 bases between the two germline ends. The CDR3 DNA reads as TGTGCCAGCACCACCGGGGGCAATCAGCCCCAGCATTTT. Its translation: CASTTGGNQPQHF.

This chain connects TRBV7-8 to TRBJ1-1; TRBD1 matches 9 bases. This CDR3 has 19 residues. V shed 0 bases, J shed 4 bases, and the junction held 15 bases outside the gene matches. The germline CDR1 and CDR2 sequences are SGHVS and FQNEAQ. DNA of the CDR3: TGTGCCAGCAGCTTAGCCCCCCCTGCCGGGACAGGGTCGGGCACTGAAGCTTTCTTT. Amino acids: CASSLAPPAGTGSGTEAFF.

The V and J genes are TRBV5-1 and TRBJ2-3; D uncertain. Germline V gene lookup returns CDR1 SGHRS and CDR2 YFSETQ. This CDR3 has 12 residues. V was shortened by 3 bases and J by 5 bases, with 7 bases between the two germline ends. The CDR3 region has the DNA TGCGCCAGCAGCTCCTCGGAAGATACGCAGTATTTT. Translation: CASSSSEDTQYF. The whole variable domain, remainder taken from reference TRBV5-1 and TRBJ2-3, is KAGVTQTPRYLIKTRGQQVTLSCSPISGHRSVSWYQQTPGQGLQFLFEYFSETQRNKGNFPGRFSGRQFSNSRSEMNVSTLELGDSALYLCASSSSEDTQYFGPGTRLTVL.

In regard to this clone: One end of the junction is discordant with germline, which a read error may explain. The chain joins TRBV7-2 to TRBJ1-3; maybe TRBD1 (6 bases). The CDR3 has 11 amino acids. Germline V gives CDR1 SGHTA, CDR2 FQGNSA. The CDR3 DNA follows: TGTGCCAGCAGCCGCCGGGACATCTTAAATTTT. It translates to CASSRRDILNF.

V is TRBV11-3 and J is TRBJ2-7; D is ambiguous. From germline, CDR1 is SGHNT and CDR2 YENEEA. V shed 5 bases and J shed 9 bases, with 17 bases lying between them. This CDR3 has 13 amino acids. CDR3 coding DNA: TGTGCCAGCAGCCACACGGGTGGAGATGTGCAGTACTTC. Translated: CASSHTGGDVQYF. The full variable domain, in which reference TRBV11-3 and TRBJ2-7 provide the parts outside the CDR3, is EAGVVQSPRYKIIEKKQPVAFWCNPISGHNTLYWYLQNLGQGPELLIRYENEEAVDDSQLPKDRFSAERLKGVDSTLKIQPAELGDSAVYLCASSHTGGDVQYFGPGTRLTVT.

The CDR3 spells CASSPRQFGNEQFF. CDR3 sequence (DNA): TGTGCCAGCAGCCCCCGACAGTTCGGAAATGAGCAGTTCTTC. The chain couples TRBV11-3 to TRBJ2-1; D perhaps matches TRBD1 (5 bases). This CDR3 has 14 residues. The germline V and J ends were trimmed by 5 bases and 7 bases, with 15 bases remaining between them. Germline V lookup: CDR1 SGHNT, CDR2 YENEEA.

The V call is TRBV13, the J call TRBJ1-1; D gene ambiguous. Between the trimmed V and J ends, which lost 5 bases and 8 bases, there was a span of 12 bases. Per the germline V gene, CDR1 is PRHDT and CDR2 is FYEKMQ (reference sequence). The CDR3 consists of 12 residues. The CDR3 protein is CASSPRGREAFF. CDR3 in DNA: TGTGCCAGCAGCCCCCGCGGTAGGGAAGCTTTCTTT. The entire variable domain, with the rest obtained from reference TRBV13 and TRBJ1-1, is as follows: AAGVIQSPRHLIKEKRETATLKCYPIPRHDTVYWYQQGPGQDPQFLISFYEKMQSDKGSIPDRFSAQQFSDYHSELNMSSLELGDSALYFCASSPRGREAFFGQGTRLTVV.

The chain links TRBV7-8 to TRBJ1-2; D is possibly TRBD1 (5 bases). The V end lost 0 bases, the J end lost 1 base, and 9 bases lay between the germline ends. This CDR3 is 15 amino acids long. Germline V gene data show CDR1 as SGHVS and CDR2 as FQNEAQ. CDR3 in DNA: TGTGCCAGCAGCTTAGCGCGGGGGTTTAACTATGGCTACACCTTC. Its translation: CASSLARGFNYGYTF.

The chain has TRBV7-9 and TRBJ2-1; no reliable D call. V was cut by 6 bases and J by 5 bases, with 8 bases left in between. Germline CDR1 reads SEHNR; CDR2 reads FQNEAQ (reference sequence). The CDR3 spans 12 residues. The CDR3, as DNA: TGTGCCAGCAGGTCCAAAAACAATGAGCAGTTCTTC. It encodes CASRSKNNEQFF.

The chain uses TRBV4-1 and TRBJ1-5; possibly TRBD1 for D (5 bases). Per the germline V gene, CDR1 is MGHRA and CDR2 is YSYEKL. Trimming stripped 2 bases from V and 7 bases from J, with 15 bases between. There are 15 residues in the CDR3. CDR3 in amino acids: CASSQSLGVGQPQHF. CDR3 DNA: TGCGCCAGCAGCCAATCTCTGGGGGTCGGGCAGCCCCAGCATTTT.

This chain connects TRBV5-1 to TRBJ2-3, with D tentatively TRBD2 (7 bases). Germline V lookup: CDR1 SGHRS, CDR2 YFSETQ. V was cut by 0 bases and J by 3 bases, with 14 bases left in between. This CDR3 has 16 amino acids. The CDR3 spells CASSLASGGATDTQYF. CDR3 sequence (DNA): TGCGCCAGCAGCTTGGCCTCTGGGGGGGCGACAGATACGCAGTATTTT.

CDR3 loop: CASSGTRTGPNEQFF. DNA of the CDR3: TGTGCCAGCAGTGGAACCAGGACAGGGCCAAATGAGCAGTTCTTC. The V gene is TRBV2, the J gene TRBJ2-1; 8 bases line up with TRBD1. Germline CDR1 and CDR2: SNHLY and FYNNEI. After removal of 4 bases from V and 7 bases from J, the junction contained 9 bases not matched to a gene. The CDR3 is 15 amino acids.

The V call is TRBV7-6, the J call TRBJ1-4; D is uncertain. Germline V gene data show CDR1 as SGHVS and CDR2 as FNYEAQ. Trimming cost V 3 bases and J 4 bases, with 6 bases left between them. The CDR3 length is 13 residues. The CDR3 nucleotides read TGTGCCAGCAGCTTTGCACATAATGAAAAACTGTTTTTT. This gives the protein CASSFAHNEKLFF.